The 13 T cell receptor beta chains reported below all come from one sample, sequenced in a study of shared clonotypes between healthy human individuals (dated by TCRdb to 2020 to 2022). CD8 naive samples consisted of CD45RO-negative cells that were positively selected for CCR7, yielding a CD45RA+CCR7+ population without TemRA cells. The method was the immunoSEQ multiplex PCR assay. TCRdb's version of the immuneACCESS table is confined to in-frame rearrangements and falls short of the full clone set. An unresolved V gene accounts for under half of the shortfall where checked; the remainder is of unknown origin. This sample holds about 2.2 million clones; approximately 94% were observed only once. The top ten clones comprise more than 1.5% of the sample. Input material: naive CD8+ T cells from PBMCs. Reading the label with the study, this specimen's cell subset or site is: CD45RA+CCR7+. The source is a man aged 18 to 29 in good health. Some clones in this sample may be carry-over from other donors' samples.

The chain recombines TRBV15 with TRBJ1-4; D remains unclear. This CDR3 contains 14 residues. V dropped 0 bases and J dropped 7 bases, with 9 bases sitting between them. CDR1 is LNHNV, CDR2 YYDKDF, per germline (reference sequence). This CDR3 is CATSRDSAVEKLFF. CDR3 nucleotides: TGTGCCACCAGCAGAGATTCGGCAGTTGAAAAACTGTTTTTT.

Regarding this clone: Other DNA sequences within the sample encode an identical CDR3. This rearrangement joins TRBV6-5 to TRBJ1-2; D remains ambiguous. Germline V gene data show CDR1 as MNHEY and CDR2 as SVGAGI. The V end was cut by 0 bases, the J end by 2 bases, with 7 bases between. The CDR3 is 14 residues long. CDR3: CASSYSPENYGYTF. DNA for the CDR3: TGTGCCAGCAGTTACTCTCCAGAGAACTATGGCTACACCTTC.

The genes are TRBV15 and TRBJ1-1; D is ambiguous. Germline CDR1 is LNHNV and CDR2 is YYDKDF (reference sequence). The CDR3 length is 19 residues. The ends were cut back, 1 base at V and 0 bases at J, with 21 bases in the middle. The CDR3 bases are TGTGCCACCAGCAGAGGTGCGGGTACAATAGCACCCATGAACACTGAAGCTTTCTTT. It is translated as CATSRGAGTIAPMNTEAFF.

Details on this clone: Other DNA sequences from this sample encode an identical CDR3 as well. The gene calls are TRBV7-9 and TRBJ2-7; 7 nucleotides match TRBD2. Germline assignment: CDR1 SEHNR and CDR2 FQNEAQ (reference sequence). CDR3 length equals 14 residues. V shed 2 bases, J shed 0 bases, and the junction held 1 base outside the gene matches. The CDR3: CASSLSGTSYEQYF. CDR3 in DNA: TGTGCCAGCAGCTTAAGCGGGACCTCCTACGAGCAGTACTTC.

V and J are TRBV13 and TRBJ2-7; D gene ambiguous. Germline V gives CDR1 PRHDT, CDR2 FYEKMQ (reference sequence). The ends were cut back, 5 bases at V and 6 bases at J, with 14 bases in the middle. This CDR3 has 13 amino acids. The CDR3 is CASSKGGVGEQYF. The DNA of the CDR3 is TGTGCCAGCAGCAAAGGTGGAGTTGGCGAGCAGTACTTC.

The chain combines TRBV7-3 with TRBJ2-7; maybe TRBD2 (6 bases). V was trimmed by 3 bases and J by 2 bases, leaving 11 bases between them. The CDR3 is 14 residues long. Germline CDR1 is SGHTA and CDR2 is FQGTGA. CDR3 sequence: CASSFRGTPYEQYF. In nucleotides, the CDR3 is TGTGCCAGCAGCTTCCGCGGGACCCCCTACGAGCAGTACTTC.

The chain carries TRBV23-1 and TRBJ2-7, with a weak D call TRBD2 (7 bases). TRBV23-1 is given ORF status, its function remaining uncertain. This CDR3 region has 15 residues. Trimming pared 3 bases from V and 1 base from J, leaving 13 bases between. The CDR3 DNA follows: TGCGCCAGCAGTCAGAAGGGGGAGGGATCCTACGAGCAGTACTTC. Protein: CASSQKGEGSYEQYF.

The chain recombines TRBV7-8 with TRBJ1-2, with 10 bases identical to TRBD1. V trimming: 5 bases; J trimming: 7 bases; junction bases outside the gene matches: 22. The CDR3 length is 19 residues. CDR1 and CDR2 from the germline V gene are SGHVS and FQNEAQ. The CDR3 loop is CASSQRRDDRGPLRFGYTF. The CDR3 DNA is TGTGCCAGCAGCCAACGAAGGGATGACAGGGGGCCCTTACGCTTTGGCTACACCTTC. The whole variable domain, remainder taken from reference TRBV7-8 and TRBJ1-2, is GAGVSQSPRYKVAKRGQDVALRCDPISGHVSLFWYQQALGQGPEFLTYFQNEAQLDKSGLPSDRFFAERPEGSVSTLKIQRTQQEDSAVYLCASSQRRDDRGPLRFGYTFGSGTRLTVV.

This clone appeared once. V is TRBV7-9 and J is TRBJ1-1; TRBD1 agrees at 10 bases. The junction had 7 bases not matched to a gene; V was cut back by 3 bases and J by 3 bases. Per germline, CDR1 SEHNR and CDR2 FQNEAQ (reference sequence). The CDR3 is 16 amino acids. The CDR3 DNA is TGTGCCAGCAGCTTCCGCCAGGACAGGGGGGACACTGAAGCTTTCTTT. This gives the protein CASSFRQDRGDTEAFF.

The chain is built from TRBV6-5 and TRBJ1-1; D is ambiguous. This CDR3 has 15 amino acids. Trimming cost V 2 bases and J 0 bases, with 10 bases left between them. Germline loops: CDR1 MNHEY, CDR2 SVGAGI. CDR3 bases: TGTGCCAGCAGTTACATTCACCCCATGAACACTGAAGCTTTCTTT. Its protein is CASSYIHPMNTEAFF.

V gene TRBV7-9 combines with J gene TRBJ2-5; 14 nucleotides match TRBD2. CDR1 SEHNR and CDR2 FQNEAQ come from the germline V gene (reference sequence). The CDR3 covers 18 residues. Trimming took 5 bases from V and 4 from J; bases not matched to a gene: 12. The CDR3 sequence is CASSPRLAGGGSPETQYF. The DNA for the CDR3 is TGTGCCAGCAGCCCCCGACTAGCGGGAGGGGGGTCGCCAGAGACCCAGTACTTC.

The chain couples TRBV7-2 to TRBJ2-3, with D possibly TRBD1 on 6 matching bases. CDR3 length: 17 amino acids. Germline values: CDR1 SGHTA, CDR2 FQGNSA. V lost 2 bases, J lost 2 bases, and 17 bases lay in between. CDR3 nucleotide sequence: TGTGCCAGCAGCTTAAACGTGGGACATACATACACAGATACGCAGTATTTT. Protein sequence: CASSLNVGHTYTDTQYF. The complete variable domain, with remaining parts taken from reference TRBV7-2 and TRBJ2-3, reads GAGVSQSPSNKVTEKGKDVELRCDPISGHTALYWYRQSLGQGLEFLIYFQGNSAPDKSGLPSDRFSAERTGGSVSTLTIQRTQQEDSAVYLCASSLNVGHTYTDTQYFGPGTRLTVL.

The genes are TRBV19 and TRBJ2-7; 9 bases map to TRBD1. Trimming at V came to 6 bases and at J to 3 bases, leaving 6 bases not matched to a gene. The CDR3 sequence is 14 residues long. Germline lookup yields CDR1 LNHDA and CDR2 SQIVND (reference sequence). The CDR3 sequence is CASSLGTGLYEQYF. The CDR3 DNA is TGTGCCAGTAGCCTGGGGACAGGGCTCTACGAGCAGTACTTC.